The 17 T cell receptor beta chains below all came from one sample that was sequenced in a study of blood T cell repertoires in COVID-19. The repertoire was sequenced with immunoSEQ multiplex PCR; TCRdb's copy has only in-frame clones and lacks some. Here the sample spans around 100,000 clones, more than 80% being singletons. Material for sequencing was peripheral blood. These receptors all stem from a man aged 45-65 years with COVID-19, enrolled during active disease.

This chain's CDR3 is CASSFIFSGYTF. CDR3 bases: TGTGCCAGCAGTTTTATATTTTCGGGGTACACCTTC. The chain is built from TRBV12-3 or TRBV12-4 and TRBJ1-2; no firm D call. The CDR3 consists of 12 residues. V lost 3 bases to trimming and J lost 11 bases, with 13 bases between them.

The CDR3 nucleotides are TGTGCCAGCAATCCACAGCTCACCGGGGAGCTGTTTTTT. This codes for CASNPQLTGELFF. The V and J genes are TRBV28 and TRBJ2-2; no definite D call. CDR1 is MDHEN, CDR2 SYDVKM, per germline. V was trimmed by 7 bases and J by 4 bases, leaving 10 bases between them. This CDR3 contains 13 residues.

The chain joins TRBV3-1 (or the pseudogene TRBV3-2) to TRBJ1-1; D is ambiguous. Germline-derived CDR1 and CDR2 are LGHDT and YNNKEL (reference sequence). V was clipped by 5 bases and J by 1 base, with 5 bases between them. The CDR3 consists of 12 residues. The CDR3 is CASSTGNTEAFF. The CDR3 bases are TGTGCCAGCAGCACGGGGAACACTGAAGCTTTCTTT.

The V call is TRBV7-2, the J call TRBJ2-2; possible D gene TRBD2, 5 bases. Germline V CDR1 and CDR2: SGHTA, FQGNSA. This CDR3 comprises 14 residues. Trimming removed 7 bases from V and 6 bases from J, with 15 bases in between. Here the CDR3 reads CASMGASFPGELFF. CDR3 in DNA: TGTGCCAGCATGGGTGCTAGCTTTCCCGGGGAGCTGTTTTTT. Using reference TRBV7-2 and TRBJ2-2 for the parts outside the CDR3, the full variable domain is GAGVSQSPSNKVTEKGKDVELRCDPISGHTALYWYRQSLGQGLEFLIYFQGNSAPDKSGLPSDRFSAERTGGSVSTLTIQRTQQEDSAVYLCASMGASFPGELFFGEGSRLTVL.

The V gene is TRBV7-3, the J gene TRBJ1-2; D is undetermined. This CDR3 is built from 15 residues. Between the trimmed V and J ends, which lost 2 bases and 6 bases, there was a span of 16 bases. Germline assignment: CDR1 SGHTA and CDR2 FQGTGA. The CDR3 coding sequence is TGTGCCAGCAGCTTAGAGGGCTCCGGTGGAAATGGCTACACCTTC. Its protein product is CASSLEGSGGNGYTF.

This chain joins TRBV2 and TRBJ2-1; 8 nucleotides line up with TRBD2. Germline V lookup: CDR1 SNHLY, CDR2 FYNNEI. The CDR3 totals 15 residues. After removal of 3 bases from V and 3 bases from J, the junction contained 4 bases not matched to a gene. The CDR3 sequence is CASSDLAGIYNEQFF. In DNA, the CDR3 is TGTGCCAGCAGTGACTTAGCGGGGATCTACAATGAGCAGTTCTTC.

The CDR3 DNA follows: TGTGCCAGCATCCGACCAGGGGCAGAAGGAAACACCATATATTTT. Its protein product is CASIRPGAEGNTIYF. The V call is TRBV2, the J call TRBJ1-3, with D perhaps TRBD1 (6 bases). The CDR3 is 15 amino acids. Trimming stripped 7 bases from V and 4 bases from J, with 17 bases between. Germline V CDR1 and CDR2: SNHLY, FYNNEI.

This clone is medium-sized by share. V gene TRBV19 combines with J gene TRBJ2-7, with 14 positions matching TRBD2. V gave up 7 bases and J gave up 0 bases; unmatched junction bases: 11. The CDR3 is made up of 18 amino acids. The germline CDR1 and CDR2 sequences are LNHDA and SQIVND (reference sequence). The DNA of the CDR3 is TGTGCCAGTACCCCCGGGACTAGCGGGGGACCGATCTCCTACGAGCAGTACTTC. Translating it yields CASTPGTSGGPISYEQYF.

The chain employs TRBV3-1 (or the pseudogene TRBV3-2) and TRBJ1-1, with a tentative D call TRBD1 (6 bases). Germline V CDR1 and CDR2: LGHDT, YNNKEL (reference sequence). CDR3 length equals 15 residues. V dropped 1 base and J dropped 5 bases, with 14 bases sitting between them. CDR3 coding DNA: TGTGCCAGCAGCCAAGTCTTCCAGGGGACGACTGAAGCTTTCTTT. This codes for CASSQVFQGTTEAFF.

V usage is TRBV6-5 and J usage is TRBJ1-1, with a weak D call TRBD1 (5 bases). Between the trimmed V and J ends, which lost 2 bases and 3 bases, there was a span of 10 bases. The CDR3 loop spans 14 amino acids. CDR1 is MNHEY and CDR2 is SVGAGI in the germline V gene. CDR3 residues: CASSYGGTDTEAFF. CDR3 nucleotides: TGTGCCAGCAGTTACGGAGGGACGGACACTGAAGCTTTCTTT.

Only one count was recorded for this clone. This chain joins TRBV5-1 and TRBJ2-5, with 9 bases lining up with TRBD1. This CDR3 has 14 amino acids. V lost 4 bases and J lost 5; bases outside the gene matches: 6. Germline CDR1 reads SGHRS; CDR2 reads YFSETQ. The CDR3 here is CASSPGTGRETQYF. DNA of the CDR3: TGCGCCAGCAGCCCCGGGACAGGGAGGGAGACCCAGTACTTC.

This clone has a handful of counts. The CDR3 protein is CASSKALGQQGSHGNYSPLHF. The DNA of the CDR3 is TGTGCCAGCAGCAAAGCCCTGGGCCAACAGGGGAGTCACGGGAACTATTCACCCCTCCACTTT. The chain recombines TRBV21-1 with TRBJ1-6; the listed D gene, TRBD1, was not tested against the DNA. TRBV21-1 is reported as a pseudogene. The CDR3 has 21 residues.

V usage is TRBV29-1 and J usage is TRBJ2-3, with TRBD2 matching 8 bases. CDR1 and CDR2 from the germline V gene are SQVTM and ANQGSEA. V lost 3 bases and J lost 5; bases outside the gene matches: 7. The CDR3 covers 14 residues. This chain's CDR3 is CSVDSGAPLDTQYF. DNA for the CDR3: TGCAGCGTTGATAGCGGGGCCCCCTTAGATACGCAGTATTTT.

V gene TRBV30 combines with J gene TRBJ1-5; D is unclear. The CDR3 is 16 residues long. The germline V and J ends were trimmed by 2 bases and 2 bases, with 16 bases remaining between them. The V gene's germline CDR1 is GTSNPN and CDR2 SVGIG (reference sequence). The CDR3 protein is CAWSLGASFGNQPQHF. The CDR3 DNA follows: TGTGCCTGGAGTTTGGGAGCGTCCTTTGGCAATCAGCCCCAGCATTTT.

The CDR3 sequence: CASSPTSGYTDTQYF. The CDR3 DNA reads TGTGCCAGCAGCCCGACTAGCGGGTACACAGATACGCAGTATTTT. The gene calls are TRBV9 and TRBJ2-3; 10 bases line up with TRBD2. Trimming took 4 bases from V and 2 from J; bases not matched to a gene: 4. The germline CDR1 and CDR2 sequences are SGDLS and YYNGEE. The CDR3 spans 15 residues.

V gene TRBV30 combines with J gene TRBJ1-2, with 9 bases identical to TRBD1. Trimming took 4 bases from V and 8 from J; bases not matched to a gene: 8. The CDR3 is 13 amino acids. CDR1 GTSNPN and CDR2 SVGIG come from the germline V gene (reference sequence). CDR3 protein: CAWNYRGLGGYTF. CDR3 nucleotides: TGTGCCTGGAACTACAGGGGGCTAGGCGGCTACACCTTC.

The CDR3, as DNA: TGTGCCAGCAGGATACAAGTCTACGAGCAGTACTTC. Translated: CASRIQVYEQYF. The chain uses TRBV2 and TRBJ2-7, with no clear D. This CDR3 contains 12 residues. The germline V gene has CDR1 SNHLY and CDR2 FYNNEI. Trimming removed 6 bases at V and 3 bases at J, with 9 bases between.